Below are 18 T cell receptor beta chains sequenced from a single sample in a study of cytomegalovirus exposure and HLA in healthy donors. Primers included in the PCR were 60 Vbeta and 13 Jbeta primers. Repertoires were generated with immunoSEQ multiplex PCR, while TCRdb's copy carries only in-frame clones and drops some. Among fewer than 250,000 clones, about 80% were seen once, and the ten largest hold around 6%. Sequenced: PBMCs. All receptors come from a man aged 35 to 55 in good health and CMV-seropositive.

This chain joins TRBV7-9 and TRBJ2-3; D not resolved. The CDR3 runs 13 residues. Trimming pared 1 base from V and 6 bases from J, leaving 8 bases between. In germline, CDR1 is SEHNR, CDR2 FQNEAQ (reference sequence). In nucleotides, the CDR3 is TGTGCCAGCAGCTTAGATCACTGGGATACGCAGTATTTT. This sequence encodes CASSLDHWDTQYF.

The CDR3 spells CASSQEGRNRAQPQHF. The CDR3 coding sequence is TGCGCCAGCAGCCAAGAGGGGAGAAACAGGGCACAGCCCCAGCATTTT. This chain joins TRBV4-1 and TRBJ1-5, with D tentatively TRBD1 (6 bases). Germline CDR1 reads MGHRA; CDR2 reads YSYEKL. This CDR3 is 16 amino acids long. V was cut by 0 bases and J by 7 bases, with 16 bases left in between.

This chain joins TRBV9 and TRBJ1-2; perhaps TRBD1 as D (5 bases). The CDR3 has 13 residues. In germline, CDR1 is SGDLS, CDR2 YYNGEE. Trimming stripped 3 bases from V and 2 bases from J, with 8 bases between. The DNA for the CDR3 is TGTGCCAGCAGCGAGACAGTGAACTATGGCTACACCTTC. Its protein is CASSETVNYGYTF.

The chain couples TRBV5-5 to TRBJ2-7; TRBD1 aligns across 10 bases. Germline CDR1 is SGHKS and CDR2 is YYEKEE (reference sequence). The CDR3 consists of 14 residues. Trimming at V came to 3 bases and at J to 4 bases, leaving 4 bases not matched to a gene. CDR3 nucleotide sequence: TGTGCCAGCAGCTCCCGGGACAGGGGTTACGAGCAGTACTTC. Translating gives CASSSRDRGYEQYF.

The rearrangement uses TRBV11-3 and TRBJ2-1, with D perhaps TRBD2 (6 bases). The CDR3 is 16 residues long. Germline assignment: CDR1 SGHNT and CDR2 YENEEA. Trimming took off 5 bases at V and 3 bases at J, with 17 bases between the two ends. The CDR3 is CASSPRTNLNYNEQFF. The CDR3 nucleotides read TGTGCCAGCAGCCCTAGGACTAACCTGAACTACAATGAGCAGTTCTTC.

The J gene is TRBJ2-1, the V gene TRBV19; 8 bases agree with TRBD2. The CDR3 is 16 amino acids. Trimming cost V 7 bases and J 1 base; bases outside gene matches: 9. Germline CDR1 is LNHDA and CDR2 is SQIVND (reference sequence). The CDR3 DNA reads TGTGCCAGTACCTCAAGCGGGAGTATGTCCTACAATGAGCAGTTCTTC. Protein sequence: CASTSSGSMSYNEQFF.

J is TRBJ2-1 and V is TRBV9; 11 bases line up with TRBD2. Germline V gene sequence: CDR1 SGDLS, CDR2 YYNGEE. With V trimmed by 3 bases and J by 7 bases, 12 bases remained unmatched. CDR3 length: 17 residues. CDR3 residues: CASSASHTSGSGNEQFF. Written as DNA, the CDR3 is TGTGCCAGCAGCGCATCGCATACTAGCGGGAGTGGGAATGAGCAGTTCTTC.

The chain employs TRBV28 and TRBJ1-2; 7 bases align to TRBD1. With 7 bases clipped from V and 4 bases from J, the junction kept 6 bases outside the gene matches. Germline V gene sequence: CDR1 MDHEN, CDR2 SYDVKM. The CDR3 is made up of 13 amino acids. Written as DNA, the CDR3 is TGTGCCAGCACTCGACAGGGTTCCTATGGCTACACCTTC. Amino acid sequence: CASTRQGSYGYTF.

The rearrangement joins TRBV6-6 to TRBJ1-1; 9 bases align to TRBD1. Germline V lookup: CDR1 MNHNY, CDR2 SVGAGI (reference sequence). Losses at the gene ends were 5 bases for V and 1 base for J; bases not matched to a gene: 5. The CDR3 runs 15 residues. CDR3: CASSKRTGANTEAFF. The DNA for the CDR3 is TGTGCCAGCAGTAAGCGGACAGGGGCGAACACTGAAGCTTTCTTT.

The chain employs TRBV28 and TRBJ1-2; no reliable D call. Germline V gives CDR1 MDHEN, CDR2 SYDVKM. The CDR3 sequence is 14 residues long. Deletions cut 3 bases from V and 8 bases from J, with 16 bases between. The CDR3 region has the DNA TGTGCCAGCAGTTTGGTAGAGGGAATCGAAGGCTACACCTTC. This codes for CASSLVEGIEGYTF.

The chain joins TRBV15 to TRBJ2-5; a possible D gene is TRBD2 (5 bases). Per germline, CDR1 LNHNV and CDR2 YYDKDF (reference sequence). This CDR3 comprises 15 residues. Trimming shortened V by 0 bases and J by 2 bases, and 10 bases separated the two germline ends. The CDR3: CATSREKRRQETQYF. Written as DNA, the CDR3 is TGTGCCACCAGCAGAGAAAAGCGGAGACAAGAGACCCAGTACTTC. The entire variable domain, with the rest obtained from reference TRBV15 and TRBJ2-5, is as follows: DAMVIQNPRYQVTQFGKPVTLSCSQTLNHNVMYWYQQKSSQAPKLLFHYYDKDFNNEADTPDNFQSRRPNTSFCFLDIRSPGLGDTAMYLCATSREKRRQETQYFGPGTRLLVL.

This clone was found a few times. The chain is built from TRBV4-1 and TRBJ1-2, with D maybe TRBD1 (5 bases). CDR3 size: 13 residues. Trimming left V 5 bases short and J 13 bases short, with 20 bases between. Germline loops: CDR1 MGHRA, CDR2 YSYEKL. The CDR3 reads CASSVRTFPLPTF. Written as DNA, the CDR3 is TGCGCCAGCAGCGTCCGGACATTCCCCTTACCCACCTTC.

This chain uses TRBV6-5 with TRBJ2-1; the match to TRBD2 covers 7 bases. Looked up from germline, CDR1 is MNHEY and CDR2 is SVGAGI. The V gene end was trimmed by 8 bases and the J gene end by 8 bases; junction bases not matched to a gene: 15. CDR3 length: 15 residues. CDR3 loop: CASLPETGGGDEQFF. CDR3 coding DNA: TGTGCCAGCCTCCCCGAGACGGGAGGAGGGGATGAGCAGTTCTTC.

The chain recombines TRBV7-6 with TRBJ2-5, with 15 bases lining up with TRBD2. Per germline, CDR1 SGHVS and CDR2 FNYEAQ. There are 16 residues in the CDR3. V was clipped by 3 bases and J by 3 bases; unmatched bases: 2. In DNA, the CDR3 is TGTGCCAGCAGCTTTGGACTAGCGGGAGGGGAAGAGACCCAGTACTTC. This translates into CASSFGLAGGEETQYF. Looking up the rest from reference TRBV7-6 and TRBJ2-5 gives the full variable domain: GAGVSQSPRYKVTKRGQDVALRCDPISGHVSLYWYRQALGQGPEFLTYFNYEAQQDKSGLPNDRFSAERPEGSISTLTIQRTEQRDSAMYRCASSFGLAGGEETQYFGPGTRLLVL.

The chain couples TRBV5-1 to TRBJ1-2, with a possible D match to TRBD1 (6 bases). V lost 4 bases, J lost 6 bases, and 13 bases lay in between. Germline V gene sequence: CDR1 SGHRS, CDR2 YFSETQ. The CDR3 consists of 13 residues. This CDR3 reads CASSLGAGDGYTF. The CDR3 bases are TGCGCCAGCAGCCTGGGGGCAGGGGATGGCTACACCTTC.

The chain carries TRBV10-1 and TRBJ2-3; TRBD2 aligns across 14 bases. V gave up 6 bases and J gave up 6 bases; unmatched junction bases: 5. Germline CDR1 is WNHNN and CDR2 is SYGVQD (reference sequence). This CDR3 comprises 15 residues. The CDR3 DNA is TGCGCCAGCAGCGGGACTAGCGGGAGTATGGATACGCAGTATTTT. Its translation: CASSGTSGSMDTQYF.

V gene TRBV6-5 combines with J gene TRBJ2-4; a weak D match, TRBD1 (6 bases). Trimming stripped 8 bases from V and 2 bases from J, with 16 bases between. The V gene's germline CDR1 is MNHEY and CDR2 SVGAGI. This CDR3 contains 15 residues. CDR3 in DNA: TGTGCCAGCGGCCCAGGGGTAGCCACCAAAAACATTCAGTACTTC. Translating it yields CASGPGVATKNIQYF.

V and J are TRBV6-4 and TRBJ2-3; the match to TRBD1 covers 11 bases. CDR1 and CDR2 (germline): MRHNA, SNTAGT. The J segment lost 8 bases and the V segment lost 8 bases, leaving 6 bases of the junction unmatched. This CDR3 comprises 13 residues. The CDR3 reads CASSPGQGGTQYF. The CDR3 region has the DNA TGTGCCAGCTCTCCGGGACAGGGGGGTACGCAGTATTTT.